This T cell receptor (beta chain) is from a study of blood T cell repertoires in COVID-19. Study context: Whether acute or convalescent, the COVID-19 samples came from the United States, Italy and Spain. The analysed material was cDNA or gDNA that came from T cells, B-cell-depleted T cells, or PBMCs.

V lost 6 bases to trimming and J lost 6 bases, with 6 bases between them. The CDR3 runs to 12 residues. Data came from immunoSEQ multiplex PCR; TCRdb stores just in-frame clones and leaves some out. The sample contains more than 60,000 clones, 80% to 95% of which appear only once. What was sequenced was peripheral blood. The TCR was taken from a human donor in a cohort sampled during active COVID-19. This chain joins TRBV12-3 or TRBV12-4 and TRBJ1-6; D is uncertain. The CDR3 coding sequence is TGTGCCAGCAGGAACAGTAATTCACCCCTCCACTTT. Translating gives CASRNSNSPLHF.